The clone carrying this TCR beta chain was recorded many times. This record belongs to a study of regulatory T cells in long-lasting Graves disease. Time point given: newly diagnosed GD, antithyroid drugs for less than 3 months. The TCR library used RNA extracted from PBMCs. Combining iRepertoire HTBI primers with Arm-PCR of CDR3 regions, the authors built TCR beta libraries. One entry per CDR3 protein results from TCRdb running MiXCR on the multiplex PCR reads. The repertoire has hundreds of thousands of distinct CDR3 sequences, roughly 17% of them found once; the top ten carry around 10%. The germline V gene encodes CDR1 SQVTM and CDR2 ANQGSEA. Trimming removed 6 bases from V and 3 bases from J, with 11 bases in between. CDR3 length equals 13 residues. This sample was shared with a second study, whose subject was T cells in Graves' hyperthyroidism and ophthalmopathy.

The sequencing used peripheral blood mononuclear cells (PBMCs), collected at new diagnosis, from a patient treated with antithyroid drugs. The chain recombines TRBV29-1 with TRBJ2-2, with a weak D call TRBD2 (7 bases). The source is a woman in her 30s with Graves disease. CDR3 DNA sequence: TGCAGCGTCGAGGGGGGGGACACCGGGGAGCTGTTTTTT. Amino acid sequence: CSVEGGDTGELFF.